The present entry profiles one T cell receptor (beta chain) with its context. What this receptor recognizes is not known. No quality values exist for individual bases; no much larger clone is one base distant. On an AutoMACS, CD4+ and CD8+ cells were isolated via positive magnetic bead selection, and their purity was verified by flow cytometry. A TCR V beta antibody panel was used in flow cytometry to screen first for clonal expansions, which were then characterized by TCRB deep sequencing of sorted CD8+ fractions. Isolation of peripheral blood mononuclear cells was done through Ficoll-Paque PLUS density gradient separation. DNA was extracted from CD4-enriched, CD8-enriched or PBMC samples with Nucleospin Tissue or Tissue XS kits and quantified with a Qubit 2.0 fluorometer. TCRB CDR3 sequencing used the immunoSEQ assay on genomic DNA. From the authors' description of their analysis: Published virus-specific TCRB sequences were compared with patient CD8+ clones larger than 1%, and only a few matches were found. Nothing other than productive TCRB rearrangements was included in the analyses. Clonality was calculated as a Shannon entropy-based productive clonality index, and a clone was defined by a unique TCRB CDR3 sequence. Repertoire overlap for a pair of samples was computed from each clone's template counts relative to total templates per sample. V-gene usage measured by flow cytometry correlated with TCRB sequencing V-gene usage, with a Spearman r of roughly 0.67. TCRdb carries this immuneACCESS record with in-frame sequences only. Its versions omit some clonotypes, under half of them owing to an unresolved V gene in the studies checked, with the rest unexplained. The D gene and trimming were derived from the DNA, and the V and J assignments and clone size from that table. The sample yields several thousand clones; more than 75% were counted once. Jointly, the top ten make up more than 4.5% of the sample.

These data originate in a study of somatic mutations in cytotoxic T cells in rheumatoid arthritis (dated by TCRdb to about 2017). Regarding the complete study: Peripheral blood (just under 31 ml EDTA) was collected from patients immediately after diagnosis and before any treatment began. Sorted V beta1+ cells also underwent TCRB sequencing, and some V beta antibody-stained T-cell populations were flow-sorted at nearly 100% purity on a FACSAria II or Sony SH800. In newly diagnosed rheumatoid arthritis without treatment, the study examined if expanded CD8+ T-cell clones harbor somatic mutations, relying on TCRB deep sequencing to characterize clonality. For 60 to 80 rheumatoid arthritis patients and approximately 20 healthy controls, TCRB deep sequencing was carried out. The median ages of the patient and control groups were essentially identical. Study-level results and caveats: In about an eighth of the 65 patients the largest CD8+ clone exceeded 20% of CD8+ cells, and several identical CD8+ TCRB sequences were shared between blood and synovial fluid. CD8+ T-cell clonality in rheumatoid arthritis patients was not significantly different from that in age-matched healthy controls. It was unknown which antigens the expanded CD8+ clones targeted, and their absence from virus-specific databases did not exclude viral specificity. CD8+ clonality increased with age in patients (Spearman r of about 0.49) but not in healthy controls.

The clonotype comes from an adult with rheumatoid arthritis. What was sequenced was CD8+ T cells sorted from blood.

The DNA is as follows: TGCGCCAGCAGCTTGGGGGCAGCGGGACCCTCCGGGGAGACCCAGTACTTC. Its product reads: CASSLGAAGPSGETQYF. This chain is built from TRBV5-1 and TRBJ2-5; a stretch of 7 junction bases matches TRBD2. For this chain, trimming is 0 bases at the V end and 5 bases at the J end, and the number of junction bases without a gene match is 13. From cysteine to phenylalanine, the CDR3 is 17 amino acids long. Kept here is only the CDR3 DNA, which spans 51 bases and is read in frame from base 1. Based on the germline V gene, the CDR1 and CDR2 sequences are SGHRS and YFSETQ.